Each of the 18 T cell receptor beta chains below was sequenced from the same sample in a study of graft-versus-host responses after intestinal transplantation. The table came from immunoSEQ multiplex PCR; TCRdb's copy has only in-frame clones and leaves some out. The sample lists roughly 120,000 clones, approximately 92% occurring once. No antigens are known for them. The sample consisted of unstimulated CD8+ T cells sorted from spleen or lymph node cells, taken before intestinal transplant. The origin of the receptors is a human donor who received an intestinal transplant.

The CDR3 protein is CASSYTPASGGYTF. The DNA for the CDR3 is TGTGCCAGCAGTTATACCCCCGCGTCGGGTGGCTACACCTTC. The genes are TRBV6-5 and TRBJ1-2, with D hard to call. Germline V gene lookup returns CDR1 MNHEY and CDR2 SVGAGI. Trimming left V 3 bases short and J 7 bases short, with 15 bases between. This CDR3 has 14 amino acids.

The CDR3 here is CASSSRDSPRETQYF. CDR3 nucleotide sequence: TGTGCCAGCAGTTCACGGGACAGCCCTCGCGAGACCCAGTACTTC. The V gene is TRBV27, the J gene TRBJ2-5, with 7 nucleotides matching TRBD1. V lost 4 bases and J lost 5; bases outside the gene matches: 10. CDR1 and CDR2 from the germline V gene are MNHEY and SMNVEV (reference sequence). The length of the CDR3 is 15 residues.

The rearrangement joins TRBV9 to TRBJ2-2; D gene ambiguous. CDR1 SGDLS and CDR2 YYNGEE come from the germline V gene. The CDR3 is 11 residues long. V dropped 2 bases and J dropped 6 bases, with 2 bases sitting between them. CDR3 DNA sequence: TGTGCCAGCAGCGTCCCCGGGGAGCTGTTTTTT. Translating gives CASSVPGELFF.

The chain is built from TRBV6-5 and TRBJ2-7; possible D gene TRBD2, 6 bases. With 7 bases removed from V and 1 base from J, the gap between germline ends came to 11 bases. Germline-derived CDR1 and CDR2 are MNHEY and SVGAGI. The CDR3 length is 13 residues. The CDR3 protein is CASISRGSYEQYF. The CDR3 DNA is TGTGCCAGCATCTCACGGGGGTCCTACGAGCAGTACTTC.

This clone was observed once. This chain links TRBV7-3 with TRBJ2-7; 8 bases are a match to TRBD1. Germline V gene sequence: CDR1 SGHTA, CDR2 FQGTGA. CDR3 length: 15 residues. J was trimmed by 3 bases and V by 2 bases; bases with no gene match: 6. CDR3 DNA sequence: TGTGCCAGCAGCTTAGGAGGGACAGGCGTCTACGAGCAGTACTTC. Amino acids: CASSLGGTGVYEQYF. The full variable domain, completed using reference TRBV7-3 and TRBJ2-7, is GAGVSQTPSNKVTEKGKYVELRCDPISGHTALYWYRQSLGQGPEFLIYFQGTGAADDSGLPNDRFFAVRPEGSVSTLKIQRTERGDSAVYLCASSLGGTGVYEQYFGPGTRLTVT.

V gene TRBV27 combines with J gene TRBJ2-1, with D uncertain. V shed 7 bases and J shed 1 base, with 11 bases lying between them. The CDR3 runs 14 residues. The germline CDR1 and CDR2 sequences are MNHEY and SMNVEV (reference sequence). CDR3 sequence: CASTPIGSYNEQFF. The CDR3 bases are TGTGCCAGCACCCCGATCGGGTCCTACAATGAGCAGTTCTTC.

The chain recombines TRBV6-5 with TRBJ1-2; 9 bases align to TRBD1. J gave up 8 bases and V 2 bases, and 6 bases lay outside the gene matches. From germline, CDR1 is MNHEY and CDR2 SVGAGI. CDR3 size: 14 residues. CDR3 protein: CASSYHRGRVGYTF. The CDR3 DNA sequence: TGTGCCAGCAGTTACCACAGGGGGCGCGTGGGCTACACCTTC.

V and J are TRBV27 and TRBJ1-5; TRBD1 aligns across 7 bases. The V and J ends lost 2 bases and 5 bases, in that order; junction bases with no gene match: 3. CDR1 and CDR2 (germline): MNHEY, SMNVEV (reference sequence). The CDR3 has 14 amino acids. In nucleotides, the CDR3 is TGTGCCAGCAGTTTACGACAGGGAGATCAGCCCCAGCATTTT. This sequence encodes CASSLRQGDQPQHF.

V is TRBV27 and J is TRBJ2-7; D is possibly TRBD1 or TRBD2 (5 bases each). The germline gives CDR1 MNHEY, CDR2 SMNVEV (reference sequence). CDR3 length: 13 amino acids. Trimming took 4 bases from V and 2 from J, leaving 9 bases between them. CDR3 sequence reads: CASSWDGTYEQYF. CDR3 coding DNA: TGTGCCAGCAGTTGGGACGGCACCTACGAGCAGTACTTC.

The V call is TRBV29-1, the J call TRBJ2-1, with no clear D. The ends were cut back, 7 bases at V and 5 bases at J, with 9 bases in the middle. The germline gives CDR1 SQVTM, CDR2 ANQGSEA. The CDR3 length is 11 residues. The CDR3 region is CSGGGDNEQFF. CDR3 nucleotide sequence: TGCAGCGGCGGCGGTGACAATGAGCAGTTCTTC.

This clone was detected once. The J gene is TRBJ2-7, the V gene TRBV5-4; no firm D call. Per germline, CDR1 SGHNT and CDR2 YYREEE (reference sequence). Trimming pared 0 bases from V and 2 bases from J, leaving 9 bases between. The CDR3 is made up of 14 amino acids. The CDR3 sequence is CASSLGLGPYEQYF. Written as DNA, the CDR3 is TGTGCCAGCAGCTTGGGGCTAGGGCCCTACGAGCAGTACTTC.

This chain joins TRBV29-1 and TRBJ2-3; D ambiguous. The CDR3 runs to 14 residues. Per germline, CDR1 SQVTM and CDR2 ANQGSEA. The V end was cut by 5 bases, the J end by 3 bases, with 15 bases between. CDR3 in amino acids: CSVRGWLGTDTQYF. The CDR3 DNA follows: TGCAGCGTTCGCGGCTGGCTGGGGACAGATACGCAGTATTTT.

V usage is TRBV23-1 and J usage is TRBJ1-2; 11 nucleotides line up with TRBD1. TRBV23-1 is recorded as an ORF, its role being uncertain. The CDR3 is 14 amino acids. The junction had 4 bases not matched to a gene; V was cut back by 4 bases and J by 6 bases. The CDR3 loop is CASSLGQGAHGYTF. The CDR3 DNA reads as TGCGCCAGCAGTCTCGGACAGGGGGCACATGGCTACACCTTC.

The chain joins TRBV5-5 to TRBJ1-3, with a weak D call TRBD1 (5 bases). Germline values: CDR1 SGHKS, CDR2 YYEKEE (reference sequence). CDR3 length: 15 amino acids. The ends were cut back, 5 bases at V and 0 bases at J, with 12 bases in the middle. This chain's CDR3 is CASRGTPSSGNTIYF. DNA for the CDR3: TGTGCCAGCAGAGGGACGCCCAGCTCTGGAAACACCATATATTTT.

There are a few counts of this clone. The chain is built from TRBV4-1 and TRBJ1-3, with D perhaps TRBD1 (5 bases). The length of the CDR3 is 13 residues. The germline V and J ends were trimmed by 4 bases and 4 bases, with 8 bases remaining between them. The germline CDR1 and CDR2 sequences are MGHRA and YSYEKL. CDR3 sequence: CASSRDSGNTIYF. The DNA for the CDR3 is TGCGCCAGCAGCCGAGACAGCGGAAACACCATATATTTT.

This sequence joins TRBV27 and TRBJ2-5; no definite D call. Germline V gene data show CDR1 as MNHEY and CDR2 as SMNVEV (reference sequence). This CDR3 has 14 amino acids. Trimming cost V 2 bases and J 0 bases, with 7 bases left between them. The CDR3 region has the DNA TGTGCCAGCAGTTTAGGTAGCAACCAAGAGACCCAGTACTTC. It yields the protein CASSLGSNQETQYF.

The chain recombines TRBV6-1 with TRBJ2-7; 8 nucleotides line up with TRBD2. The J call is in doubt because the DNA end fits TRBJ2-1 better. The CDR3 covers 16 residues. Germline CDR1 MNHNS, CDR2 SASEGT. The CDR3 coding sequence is TGTGCCAGCAGTGAAAATTGGCGGGAGGCTCACTGGGAGCAGTTCTTC. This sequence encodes CASSENWREAHWEQFF.

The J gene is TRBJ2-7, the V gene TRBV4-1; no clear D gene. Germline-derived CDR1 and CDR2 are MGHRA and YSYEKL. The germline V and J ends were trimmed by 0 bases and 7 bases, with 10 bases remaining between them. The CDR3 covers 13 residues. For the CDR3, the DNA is TGCGCCAGCAGCCAAGACAGGATTAGTGAGCAGTACTTC. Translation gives CASSQDRISEQYF.